These 4 T cell receptor beta chains came from one sample sequenced in a study of post-analysis software for immune sequencing data. Presence of unique molecular identifiers characterized the TCR beta cDNA libraries. TCRdb used MiXCR to reprocess the PCR reads, holding one entry per CDR3 protein. The table has more than 500,000 distinct CDR3 sequences, around 34% seen once. General observations from the study: About five TRBV segments occurring more often in patients than controls included TRBV5-6, TRBV5-1 and TRBV20-1.

These receptors are not linked to any known antigen. The specimen sequenced was blood. These receptors all stem from a girl younger than 18 with multiple sclerosis.

V and J are TRBV5-1 and TRBJ2-5, with 12 bases matching TRBD2. V shed 3 bases, J shed 4 bases, and the junction held 4 bases outside the gene matches. Germline loops: CDR1 SGHRS, CDR2 YFSETQ. This CDR3 is built from 15 residues. The CDR3 DNA sequence: TGCGCCAGCAGCTGGACTAGCGGGGAGGGAGAGACCCAGTACTTC. This gives the protein CASSWTSGEGETQYF.

This clonotype occurred a few times. This chain uses TRBV7-8 with TRBJ2-7; TRBD1 agrees at 8 bases. The ends lost 1 base at V and 1 base at J; junction bases unmatched: 9. Germline loops: CDR1 SGHVS, CDR2 FQNEAQ. The length of the CDR3 is 17 residues. CDR3 DNA sequence: TGTGCCAGCAGCTTAGGAGGGGGGACAGGACTATCCTACGAGCAGTACTTC. Translated, it gives CASSLGGGTGLSYEQYF.

Worth noting for this clonotype: An end of the junction differs from the germline gene, which may be a read error. The genes are TRBV28 and TRBJ2-5; maybe TRBD2 (6 bases). Looked up from germline, CDR1 is MDHEN and CDR2 is SYDVKM. CDR3 length equals 16 residues. The chain's CDR3 is CASSLEGFVLQGTQYF. CDR3 DNA: TGTGCCAGCAGTTTGGAGGGATTTGTCCTCCAAGGGACCCAGTACTTC. Filled out from reference TRBV28 and TRBJ2-5, the complete variable domain reads DVKVTQSSRYLVKRTGEKVFLECVQDMDHENMFWYRQDPGLGLRLIYFSYDVKMKEKGDIPEGYSVSREKKERFSLILESASTNQTSMYLCASSLEGFVLQGTQYFGPGTRLLVL.

This clonotype was picked up a small number of times. The chain is built from TRBV20-1 and TRBJ1-5; D unresolved. Trimming took off 2 bases at V and 3 bases at J, with 11 bases between the two ends. Germline V lookup: CDR1 DFQATT, CDR2 SNEGSKA (reference sequence). CDR3 length: 14 residues. The CDR3 sequence: CSARNSGYNQPQHF. The CDR3 coding sequence is TGCAGTGCTAGAAATTCAGGATACAATCAGCCCCAGCATTTT.